Listed here is a single TCR beta chain. The sample belongs to a study of blood T cell repertoires in COVID-19. Across the whole study: In each case, the material was cDNA or gDNA derived from T cells, B-cell-depleted T cells, or PBMCs.

Germline V gives CDR1 SGHAT, CDR2 FQNNGV. Trimming removed 7 bases at V and 2 bases at J, with 15 bases between. CDR3 length equals 14 residues. Original analysis: Amplification of reference gene primers provided the estimated nucleated cell counts. The table came from immunoSEQ multiplex PCR; TCRdb's copy has only in-frame clones and leaves some out. The V and J calls and clone size were taken over from that table, and D and trimming were inferred from the DNA. This sample has roughly 200,000 clones; around 83% occur once, and the top ten carry around 5%. The sequenced sample consisted of peripheral blood. The TCR sequence derives from a woman of 80 years or more with acute or convalescent COVID-19. V usage is TRBV11-2 and J usage is TRBJ2-7, with a weak D call TRBD1 (5 bases). CDR3 in amino acids: CASNPAVQAYEQYF. DNA of the CDR3: TGTGCCAGCAACCCCGCCGTACAGGCCTACGAGCAGTACTTC.